The following is a T cell receptor beta chain sequence with its context. Its matching antigen is unknown. RNA, once extracted, was reverse transcribed into cDNA for use as the sequencing template. Clones were sequenced by immunoSEQ multiplex PCR, and TCRdb holds only the in-frame ones, with some missing. The sample has some 130,000 clones; nearly 55% are singletons. The data derive from a study of CD8+ T cells in alopecia areata. Whole-study context: It was 6 to 18 months of tofacitinib, and then there were 6 months off drug.

Study results and limitations: Normal scalp had lower clonality than lesional scalp, with alopecia totalis/universalis lesions showing this most strongly. The study found tofacitinib significantly decreased scalp clonality and expanded CD8+ clones among the top 100.

Sample treatment: oral pan-JAK inhibitor, 5-10 mg twice daily. Alopecia areata patients had lesional scalp punch biopsies and peripheral blood taken from them. The CDR3 runs to 11 residues. V lost 1 base to trimming and J lost 3 bases, with 1 base between them. From germline, CDR1 is SGHVS and CDR2 FQNEAQ. This chain links TRBV7-8 with TRBJ2-7; no clear D gene. This TCR was sampled from a human donor with alopecia areata. This specimen consisted of CD8+ T cells sorted from blood, obtained at week 4, from a patient treated with tofacitinib. The CDR3 bases are TGTGCCAGCAGCTTAGACTACGAGCAGTACTTC. This sequence encodes CASSLDYEQYF.